The rows below give T cell receptor beta chains drawn from one sample of a study of cytomegalovirus exposure and HLA in healthy donors. Assay used: immunoSEQ multiplex PCR; TCRdb lists only in-frame clones, some missing. The sample has roughly 130,000 clones; roughly four fifths are singletons. Sequenced: PBMCs. The receptors come from a male donor in good health and CMV-seropositive. The conserved cysteine and the conserved F or W are not part of the CDR3 here.

TRBJ2-7,TRBV7-3,ASSLGGPSSYEQY
TRBJ2-1,TRBV14,ASSPRAGATHGDEQF
TRBJ2-1,TRBV27,ASSPGGTLSYNEQF
TRBJ2-1,TRBV19,ASSPYLYQSSYNEQF
TRBJ2-7,TRBV15,ATSRERDNSYEQY
TRBJ2-2,TRBV7-9,ASSIQGAQTGELF
TRBJ2-1,TRBV6-5,ASSSGLAGNEQF
TRBJ2-7,TRBV9,ASSARDGGYEQY
TRBJ2-3,TRBV5-4,ASTAGGGVEDTQY
TRBJ2-1,TRBV25-1,ASSPRAGSYNEQF
TRBJ2-7,TRBV11-2,ASSLARDSYEQY
TRBJ2-1,TRBV6-4,ASSESSETLQF
TRBJ1-5,TRBV6-5,ASSRSGGPQH
TRBJ1-1,TRBV5-1,ASSLVGTEAF
TRBJ1-3,TRBV28,ASSLWAGQGQGNTIY
TRBJ2-3,TRBV19,ASSMGHLVDTQY
TRBJ2-1,TRBV13,ASSFDPPGLAHEGASYNEQF
TRBJ2-5,TRBV9,ASSGGTSWETQY
TRBJ2-7,TRBV6-5,ASRFDGTGFYEQY
TRBJ2-1,TRBV7-7,ASSLGDREYNEQF
TRBJ2-7,TRBV7-2,ASSLSSGAGEQY
TRBJ2-6,TRBV18,ASSPRASSGANVLT
TRBJ1-1,TRBV10-3,AISSAGRGSMNTEAF
TRBJ2-1,TRBV7-3,ASSLFSGENEQF
TRBJ2-1,TRBV10-3,AIGVPGLAGEEVYNEQF
TRBJ1-1,TRBV5-8,ASKSPTTYTEAF
TRBJ2-2,TRBV7-3,ASSLTGAGTAPGELF
TRBJ2-3,TRBV7-2,ASSPLRGGTDTQY
TRBJ2-1,TRBV10-2,ASSPGDYEQF
TRBJ2-2,TRBV4-3,ASSQDYLNGGELF
TRBJ2-1,TRBV30,AWRPLQVRTSGQF
TRBJ1-2,TRBV5-1,ASSLARGQGPSYGYT
TRBJ2-1,TRBV4-1,ASSLTRMGREGNEQF
TRBJ2-1,TRBV9,ASSVGTSSEQF
TRBJ1-2,TRBV27,ASSHDRNYGYT
TRBJ2-1,TRBV7-3,ASSLGGRAEEQF
TRBJ1-5,TRBV6-5,ASSAGYGPQH
TRBJ2-1,TRBV7-2,ASSLGLAGGINEQF
TRBJ1-4,TRBV4-2,ASSPGGPAGGLF
TRBJ2-2,TRBV5-1,ASSTGTGELF
TRBJ1-5,TRBV6-6,ASSYSPETGYQPQH
TRBJ1-2,TRBV4-2,ASSQGTESSNYGYT
TRBJ2-5,TRBV27,ASSLILGGEETQY
TRBJ1-1,TRBV7-9,AGQVDMNTEAF
TRBJ2-3,TRBV10-3,AIRETSGRTDTQY
TRBJ1-2,TRBV28,ASIPSVRSTVFFGYT
TRBJ2-1,TRBV5-4,ASYPRESSYNEQF
TRBJ2-1,TRBV11-1,ASSLPSAEQF
TRBJ2-3,TRBV7-2,ASSPRTSGRASPTDTQY
TRBJ1-3,TRBV4-3,ASSQTTGVDTIY